Listed here is a single T cell receptor beta chain. This entry belongs to a study of blood T cells in healthy people across ages. Using a J-beta primer mix together with a sample-barcoded 5' primer, a second PCR was run for roughly 7 to 12 cycles. TCRdb re-called the 5' RACE reads through MiXCR, storing one row per CDR3 protein. The sample records roughly 1,500,000 distinct CDR3 sequences, about 35% being singletons. V was cut by 6 bases and J by 11 bases, with 22 bases left in between. The CDR3 length is 14 residues. In germline, CDR1 is MNHNY, CDR2 SVGAGI (reference sequence). The rearrangement uses TRBV6-6 and TRBJ2-5; TRBD2 is a possible D gene (5 bases). This sequence was found in a woman aged 25-40 years in good health. The sample taken for sequencing was blood. In DNA, the CDR3 is TGTGCCAGCAGCCAGCCTGGAGGCCCCATCAAGCAGTACTTC. It translates to CASSQPGGPIKQYF.